Listed here are 21 T cell receptor beta chains from one sample, sequenced in a study of T cell repertoires in cytomegalovirus infection (dated by TCRdb to about 2019). Sequencing was performed on an Illumina HiSeq 1500. TCRdb passed the public sequencing reads through fastp at Q25 and MiXCR, retaining productive beta sequences. Each entry merges the rows of one CDR3 protein and shows their most common DNA and genes. Recorded for this sample are hundreds of thousands of distinct CDR3 sequences; 15% to 20% of them occurred a single time. The ten largest account for roughly 9% of the sample. The sample taken for sequencing was PBMCs. These receptors were collected from a human donor in good health (CMV status not recorded). Some clones in this sample may be carry-over from other donors' samples.

This clonotype has more than one count but fewer than ten. J is TRBJ2-1 and V is TRBV20-1; 9 nucleotides align to TRBD2. This CDR3 comprises 17 residues. The V and J ends lost 5 bases and 2 bases, in that order; junction bases with no gene match: 13. The germline gives CDR1 DFQATT, CDR2 SNEGSKA (reference sequence). The CDR3 sequence is CSAEGQSGGTPYNEQFF. In nucleotides, the CDR3 is TGCAGTGCTGAGGGCCAAAGCGGGGGGACGCCCTACAATGAGCAGTTCTTC.

This clonotype was seen more than once but under ten times. V usage is TRBV6-2 or TRBV6-3 and J usage is TRBJ2-7, with D perhaps matching TRBD2 (6 bases). V shed 6 bases and J shed 0 bases, with 12 bases lying between them. The CDR3 runs to 14 residues. Germline loops: CDR1 MNHEY, CDR2 SVGEGT. Here the CDR3 reads CASRREDYSYEQYF. In DNA form, the CDR3 reads TGTGCCAGCAGGAGGGAGGATTACTCCTACGAGCAGTACTTC.

Only a few counts were recorded for this clonotype. This chain joins TRBV5-4 and TRBJ2-7, with D unclear. The CDR3 extends over 15 amino acids. CDR1 SGHNT and CDR2 YYREEE come from the germline V gene (reference sequence). V shed 0 bases and J shed 2 bases, with 12 bases lying between them. The CDR3 is CASSLDGNTAYEQYF. The CDR3 DNA reads TGTGCCAGCAGCTTGGATGGAAATACCGCCTACGAGCAGTACTTC.

This clonotype was recorded at least ten times. V gene TRBV7-2 combines with J gene TRBJ2-3; D not resolved. The ends were cut back, 5 bases at V and 6 bases at J, with 9 bases in the middle. This CDR3 spans 12 amino acids. Germline loops: CDR1 SGHTA, CDR2 FQGNSA. The CDR3 DNA sequence: TGTGCCAGCAGCCTGATCGGCGATACGCAGTATTTT. Its translation is CASSLIGDTQYF.

This clonotype was seen many times. The chain carries TRBV7-6 and TRBJ2-7; TRBD2 matches 16 bases. CDR3 length equals 19 residues. In germline, CDR1 is SGHVS, CDR2 FNYEAQ. V lost 5 bases to trimming and J lost 7 bases; unmatched junction nucleotides: 17. CDR3 nucleotide sequence: TGTGCCAGCAGCAACCCCTCCGGGACTAGCGGGAGGGGTGGGCGTGAGCAGTACTTC. It translates to CASSNPSGTSGRGGREQYF.

Concerning this clonotype: Just one base apart from a much larger clone, this may be a read error. The chain couples TRBV7-2 to TRBJ1-6; D not resolved. This CDR3 is built from 14 residues. CDR1 is SGHTA, CDR2 FQGNSA, per germline. CDR3 region: CACSLYTNNSPLHF. In DNA, the CDR3 is TGTGCCTGCAGCTTATATACGAATAATTCACCCCTCCACTTT.

This clonotype was seen only a few times. The rearrangement uses TRBV7-9 and TRBJ2-7; weak D call: TRBD2 (6 bases). Germline lookup yields CDR1 SEHNR and CDR2 FQNEAQ (reference sequence). V dropped 4 bases and J dropped 2 bases, with 21 bases sitting between them. The CDR3 has 17 amino acids. CDR3 in amino acids: CASSYPPDLAPPYEQYF. CDR3 nucleotide sequence: TGTGCCAGCAGCTATCCTCCGGACCTAGCGCCTCCCTACGAGCAGTACTTC.

Many counts were recorded for this clonotype. The rearrangement joins TRBV4-1 to TRBJ1-1; D unclear. Germline CDR1 MGHRA, CDR2 YSYEKL. Between the trimmed V and J ends, which lost 1 base and 4 bases, there was a span of 16 bases. This CDR3 is 16 amino acids long. The DNA of the CDR3 is TGCGCCAGCAGCCAAGGCTCCCCTTGGTGGATCACTGAAGCTTTCTTT. Its protein product is CASSQGSPWWITEAFF.

Concerning this clonotype itself: This may come from a read error, since a much larger clone is one base off. The V call is TRBV7-2, the J call TRBJ2-1; 8 bases align to TRBD2. The CDR3 is 15 residues long. CDR1 SGHTA and CDR2 FQGNSA come from the germline V gene. The trim removed 4 bases at V and 8 bases at J, leaving 10 bases unmatched. The CDR3: CASSSPRGGLYEQFF. CDR3 bases: TGTGCCAGCAGCTCCCCCCGGGGGGGCTTGTATGAGCAGTTCTTC.

This sequence joins TRBV4-1 and TRBJ2-7; D may match TRBD1 or TRBD2 (5 bases each). The V and J ends lost 1 base and 0 bases respectively, with 7 bases between them. This CDR3 is built from 14 residues. Germline CDR1 and CDR2: MGHRA and YSYEKL. The CDR3 bases are TGCGCCAGCAGCCAAGGGGGGAACTCCTACGAGCAGTACTTC. Translating gives CASSQGGNSYEQYF.

This clonotype appeared many times. This chain connects TRBV7-9 to TRBJ1-5; D is undetermined. V lost 5 bases, J lost 4 bases, and 6 bases lay in between. CDR3 length: 12 residues. Germline CDR1 and CDR2: SEHNR and FQNEAQ (reference sequence). The CDR3 DNA is TGTGCCAGCAGCGTCGGGAATCAGCCCCAGCATTTT. Protein: CASSVGNQPQHF.

This clonotype was seen at least ten times. V usage is TRBV12-3 or TRBV12-4 and J usage is TRBJ1-6; D gene ambiguous. V was trimmed by 5 bases and J by 3 bases, leaving 11 bases between them. This CDR3 has 15 amino acids. Here the CDR3 reads CASSRDGIYNSPLHF. The CDR3 bases are TGTGCCAGCAGTCGAGACGGGATCTATAATTCACCCCTCCACTTT.

The chain employs TRBV29-1 and TRBJ1-2, with TRBD1 identical over 7 bases. This CDR3 has 13 residues. Germline values: CDR1 SQVTM, CDR2 ANQGSEA. The V gene end was trimmed by 5 bases and the J gene end by 2 bases; junction bases not matched to a gene: 5. CDR3 in amino acids: CSVWDSVNYGYTF. Written as DNA, the CDR3 is TGCAGCGTTTGGGACAGCGTAAACTATGGCTACACCTTC.

The V call is TRBV4-3, the J call TRBJ2-1, with D uncertain. The germline CDR1 and CDR2 sequences are LGHNA and YSLEER. V was cut by 0 bases and J by 3 bases, with 9 bases left in between. CDR3 length: 15 amino acids. CDR3 coding DNA: TGCGCCAGCAGCCAAGATTGGAGCCACTACAATGAGCAGTTCTTC. Residues: CASSQDWSHYNEQFF.

In its sample, this clonotype was seen many times. The chain employs TRBV7-8 and TRBJ1-2, with D uncertain. CDR3 size: 13 residues. The V end was cut by 1 base, the J end by 8 bases, with 11 bases between. Germline V gives CDR1 SGHVS, CDR2 FQNEAQ. CDR3 protein: CASSLVRLGGYTF. The CDR3 bases are TGTGCCAGCAGCTTAGTCAGACTAGGAGGCTACACCTTC.

The CDR3 sequence is CASTKGDSGRVDTQYF. In DNA, the CDR3 is TGTGCCAGCACCAAAGGGGACAGCGGGCGGGTAGATACGCAGTATTTT. V usage is TRBV11-2 and J usage is TRBJ2-3, with D perhaps matching TRBD1 (7 bases). Germline lookup yields CDR1 SGHAT and CDR2 FQNNGV. This CDR3 is 16 amino acids long. V was cut by 7 bases and J by 5 bases, with 22 bases left in between. Looking up the rest from reference TRBV11-2 and TRBJ2-3 gives the full variable domain: EAGVAQSPRYKIIEKRQSVAFWCNPISGHATLYWYQQILGQGPKLLIQFQNNGVVDDSQLPKDRFSAERLKGVDSTLKIQPAKLEDSAVYLCASTKGDSGRVDTQYFGPGTRLTVL.

The rearrangement joins TRBV19 to TRBJ2-3; D not certain. Trimming took off 3 bases at V and 2 bases at J, with 6 bases between the two ends. Germline V gene sequence: CDR1 LNHDA, CDR2 SQIVND (reference sequence). This CDR3 region has 13 residues. The CDR3 region has the DNA TGTGCCAGTAGTATGACATACACAGATACGCAGTATTTT. Its translation: CASSMTYTDTQYF.

The chain has TRBV20-1 and TRBJ2-1; 8 bases are a match to TRBD2. The CDR3 is 16 residues long. Germline assignment: CDR1 DFQATT and CDR2 SNEGSKA (reference sequence). The V and J ends lost 0 bases and 4 bases, in that order; junction bases with no gene match: 8. CDR3 sequence: CSARDLSGSLYNEQFF. The CDR3 DNA is TGCAGTGCTAGAGATCTCAGCGGGAGTTTGTACAATGAGCAGTTCTTC.

Many counts were recorded for this clonotype. The chain joins TRBV7-9 to TRBJ1-6; 7 bases map to TRBD1. This CDR3 comprises 14 residues. The germline CDR1 and CDR2 sequences are SEHNR and FQNEAQ (reference sequence). Unmatched junction bases numbered 6, after V lost 5 bases and J lost 8 bases. CDR3 bases: TGTGCCAGCAGCCAAACCACAGGGGATTCACCCCTCCACTTT. Protein sequence: CASSQTTGDSPLHF.

The gene calls are TRBV6-2 or TRBV6-3 and TRBJ2-1, with 13 bases identical to TRBD2. V trimming: 5 bases; J trimming: 6 bases; junction bases outside the gene matches: 7. The CDR3 sequence is 16 residues long. The germline V gene has CDR1 MNHEY and CDR2 SVGEGT. The CDR3 DNA reads as TGTGCCAGCAGTCCTACACTAGCGGGAGGGTTCAATGAGCAGTTCTTC. This encodes CASSPTLAGGFNEQFF.

The chain joins TRBV7-7 to TRBJ1-1, with D uncertain. The germline gives CDR1 SSHAT, CDR2 FNYEAQ (reference sequence). The V gene lost 5 bases and the J gene lost 1 base, with 8 bases spanning the gap. CDR3 size: 13 residues. CDR3 DNA: TGTGCCAGCAGCCAGTCCGAGAACACTGAAGCTTTCTTT. Translating it yields CASSQSENTEAFF.